The T cell receptor (beta chain) described here comes from a study of blood T cell repertoires in COVID-19. Overall study context: Specimens from acute and convalescent COVID-19 originated in the United States, Italy and Spain.

V dropped 7 bases and J dropped 2 bases, with 14 bases sitting between them. Germline lookup yields CDR1 SGHDT and CDR2 YYEEEE. The CDR3 has 14 residues. The method was immunoSEQ multiplex PCR; TCRdb's version includes in-frame clones alone and lacks a portion of them. The sample yields approximately 190,000 clones, about 85% seen once. The TCR originated in a human donor in a cohort sampled during active COVID-19. V usage is TRBV5-6 and J usage is TRBJ2-3; D perhaps matches TRBD2 (6 bases). Material for sequencing was peripheral blood. This CDR3 is CASALWGLTDTQYF. The CDR3 region has the DNA TGTGCCAGCGCATTGTGGGGACTCACAGATACGCAGTATTTT.